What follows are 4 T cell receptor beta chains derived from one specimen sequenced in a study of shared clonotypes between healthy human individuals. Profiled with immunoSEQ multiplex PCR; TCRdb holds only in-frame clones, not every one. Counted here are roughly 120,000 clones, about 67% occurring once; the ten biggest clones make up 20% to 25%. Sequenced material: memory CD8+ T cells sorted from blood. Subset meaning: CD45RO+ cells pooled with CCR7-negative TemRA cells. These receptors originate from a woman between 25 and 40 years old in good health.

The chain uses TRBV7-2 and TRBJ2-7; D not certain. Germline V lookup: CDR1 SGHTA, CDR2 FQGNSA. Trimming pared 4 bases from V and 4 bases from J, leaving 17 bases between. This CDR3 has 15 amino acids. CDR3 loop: CASSSVDRRPYEQYF. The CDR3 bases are TGTGCCAGCAGCTCCGTGGACCGAAGACCATACGAGCAGTACTTC.

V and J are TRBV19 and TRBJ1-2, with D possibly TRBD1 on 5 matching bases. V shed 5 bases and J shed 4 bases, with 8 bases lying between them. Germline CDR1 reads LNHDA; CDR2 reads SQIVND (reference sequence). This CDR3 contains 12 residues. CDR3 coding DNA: TGTGCCAGTAGTGGGGGAGCCTATGGCTACACCTTC. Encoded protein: CASSGGAYGYTF. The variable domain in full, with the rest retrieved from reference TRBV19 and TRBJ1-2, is DGGITQSPKYLFRKEGQNVTLSCEQNLNHDAMYWYRQDPGQGLRLIYYSQIVNDFQKGDIAEGYSVSREKKESFPLTVTSAQKNPTAFYLCASSGGAYGYTFGSGTRLTVV.

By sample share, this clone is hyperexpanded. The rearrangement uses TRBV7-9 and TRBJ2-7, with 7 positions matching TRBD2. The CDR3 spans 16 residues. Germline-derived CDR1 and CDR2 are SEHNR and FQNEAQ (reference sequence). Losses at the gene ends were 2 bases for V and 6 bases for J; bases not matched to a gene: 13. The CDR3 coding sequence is TGTGCCAGCAGCTTACTTGCGGGAGTAGGGGTGGGCGAGCAGTACTTC. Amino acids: CASSLLAGVGVGEQYF.

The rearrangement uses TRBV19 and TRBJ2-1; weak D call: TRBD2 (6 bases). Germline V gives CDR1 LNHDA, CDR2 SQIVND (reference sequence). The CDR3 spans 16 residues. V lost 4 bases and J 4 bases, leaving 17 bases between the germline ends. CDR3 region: CASSSPVVAEYNEQFF. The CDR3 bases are TGTGCCAGTAGTAGCCCCGTGGTAGCGGAGTACAATGAGCAGTTCTTC. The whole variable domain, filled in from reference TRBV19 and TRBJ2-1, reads DGGITQSPKYLFRKEGQNVTLSCEQNLNHDAMYWYRQDPGQGLRLIYYSQIVNDFQKGDIAEGYSVSREKKESFPLTVTSAQKNPTAFYLCASSSPVVAEYNEQFFGPGTRLTVL.